The clone carrying this T cell receptor (beta chain) was detected a few times. A second PCR of about 6 to 12 cycles used a sample-barcoded 5' primer and a J-beta primer mix. TCRdb reprocessed the 5' RACE reads with MiXCR, giving one entry per CDR3 protein. The repertoire holds roughly 1,500,000 distinct CDR3 sequences, with 35% to 45% as singletons. Germline V gives CDR1 SEHNR, CDR2 FQNEAQ (reference sequence). This CDR3 is 15 amino acids long. V was pared by 5 bases and J by 3 bases, with 16 bases between. This sample was taken from a study of blood T cells in healthy people across ages. About the study: Template switching retrieved approximately one barcoded beta molecule for each two T cells.

Each donor's blood draw was around 10 milliliters of peripheral blood. This TCR was recovered from a young woman in good health. Sequencing was performed on blood. This sequence joins TRBV7-9 and TRBJ1-2; tentatively, D is TRBD1 (6 bases). CDR3 DNA sequence: TGTGCCAGCAGCCGGGGGCAGGGGCACGACTATGGCTACACCTTC. Amino acid sequence: CASSRGQGHDYGYTF.